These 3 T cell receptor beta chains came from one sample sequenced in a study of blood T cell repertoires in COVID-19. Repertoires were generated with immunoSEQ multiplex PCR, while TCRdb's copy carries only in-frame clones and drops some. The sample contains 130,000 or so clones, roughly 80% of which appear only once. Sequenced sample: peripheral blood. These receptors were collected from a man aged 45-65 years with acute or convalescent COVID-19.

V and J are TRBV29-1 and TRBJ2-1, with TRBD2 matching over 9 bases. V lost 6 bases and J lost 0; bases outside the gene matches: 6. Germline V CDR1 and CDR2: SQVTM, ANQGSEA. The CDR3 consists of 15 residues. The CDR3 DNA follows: TGCAGCGTGGGGTGGCGGGGGGGCTCCTACAATGAGCAGTTCTTC. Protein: CSVGWRGGSYNEQFF.

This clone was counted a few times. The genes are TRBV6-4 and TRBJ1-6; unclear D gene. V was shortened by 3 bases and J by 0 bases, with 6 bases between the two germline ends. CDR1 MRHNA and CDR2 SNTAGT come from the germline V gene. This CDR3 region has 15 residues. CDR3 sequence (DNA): TGTGCCAGCAGTGAGGGGAGCTCCTATAATTCACCCCTCCACTTT. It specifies CASSEGSSYNSPLHF.

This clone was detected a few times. CDR3 DNA: TGTGCCAGCAGTTTACTAGCGGGGGTGGGGTTCTTC. The encoded protein is CASSLLAGVGFF. The chain uses TRBV28 and TRBJ2-1, with 10 bases matching TRBD2. This CDR3 spans 12 amino acids. The trim removed 2 bases at V and 15 bases at J, leaving 4 bases unmatched. Germline values: CDR1 MDHEN, CDR2 SYDVKM. The complete variable domain, with remaining parts taken from reference TRBV28 and TRBJ2-1, reads DVKVTQSSRYLVKRTGEKVFLECVQDMDHENMFWYRQDPGLGLRLIYFSYDVKMKEKGDIPEGYSVSREKKERFSLILESASTNQTSMYLCASSLLAGVGFFGPGTRLTVL.